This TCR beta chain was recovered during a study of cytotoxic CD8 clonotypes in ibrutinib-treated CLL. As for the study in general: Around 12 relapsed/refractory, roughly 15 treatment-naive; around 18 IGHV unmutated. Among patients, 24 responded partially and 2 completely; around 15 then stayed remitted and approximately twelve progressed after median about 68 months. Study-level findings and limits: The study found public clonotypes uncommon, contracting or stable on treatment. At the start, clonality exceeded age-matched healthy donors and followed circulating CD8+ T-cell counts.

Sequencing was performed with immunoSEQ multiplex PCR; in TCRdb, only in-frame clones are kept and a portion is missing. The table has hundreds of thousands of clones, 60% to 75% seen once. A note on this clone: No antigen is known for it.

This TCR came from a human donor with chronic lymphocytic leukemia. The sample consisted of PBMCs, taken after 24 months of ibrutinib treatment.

Here the CDR3 reads CSSPSADTQYF. The DNA for the CDR3 is TGCAGCTCCCCGTCTGCAGATACGCAGTATTTT. The genes are TRBV29-1 and TRBJ2-3; D gene uncertain. This CDR3 has 11 amino acids. V was trimmed by 8 bases and J by 4 bases, leaving 10 bases between them. Per the germline V gene, CDR1 is SQVTM and CDR2 is ANQGSEA.